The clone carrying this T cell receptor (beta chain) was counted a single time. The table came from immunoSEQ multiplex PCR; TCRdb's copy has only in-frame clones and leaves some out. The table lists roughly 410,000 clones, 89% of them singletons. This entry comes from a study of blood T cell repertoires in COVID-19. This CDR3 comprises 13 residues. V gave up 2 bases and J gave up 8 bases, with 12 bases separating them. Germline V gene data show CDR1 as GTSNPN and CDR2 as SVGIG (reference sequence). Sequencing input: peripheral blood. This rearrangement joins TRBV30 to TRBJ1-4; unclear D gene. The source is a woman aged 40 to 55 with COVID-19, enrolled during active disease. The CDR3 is CAWSRLSPEKLFF. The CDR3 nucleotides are TGTGCCTGGAGTCGGTTGAGCCCCGAAAAACTGTTTTTT.